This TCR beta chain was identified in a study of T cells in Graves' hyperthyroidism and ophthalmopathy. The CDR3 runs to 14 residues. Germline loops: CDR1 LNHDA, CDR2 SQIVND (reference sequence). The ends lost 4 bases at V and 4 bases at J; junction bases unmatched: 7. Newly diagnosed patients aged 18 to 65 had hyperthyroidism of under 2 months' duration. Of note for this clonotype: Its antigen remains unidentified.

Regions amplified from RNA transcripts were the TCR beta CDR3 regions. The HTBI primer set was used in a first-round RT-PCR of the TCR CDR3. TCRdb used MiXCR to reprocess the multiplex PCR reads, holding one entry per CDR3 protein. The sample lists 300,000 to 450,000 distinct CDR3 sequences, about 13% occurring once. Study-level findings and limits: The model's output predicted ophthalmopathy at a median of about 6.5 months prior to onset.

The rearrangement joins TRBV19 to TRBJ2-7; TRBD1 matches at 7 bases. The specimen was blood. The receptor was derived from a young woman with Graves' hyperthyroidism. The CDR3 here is CASSNTGDGYEQYF. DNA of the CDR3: TGTGCCAGTAGTAACACAGGGGATGGGTACGAGCAGTACTTC.